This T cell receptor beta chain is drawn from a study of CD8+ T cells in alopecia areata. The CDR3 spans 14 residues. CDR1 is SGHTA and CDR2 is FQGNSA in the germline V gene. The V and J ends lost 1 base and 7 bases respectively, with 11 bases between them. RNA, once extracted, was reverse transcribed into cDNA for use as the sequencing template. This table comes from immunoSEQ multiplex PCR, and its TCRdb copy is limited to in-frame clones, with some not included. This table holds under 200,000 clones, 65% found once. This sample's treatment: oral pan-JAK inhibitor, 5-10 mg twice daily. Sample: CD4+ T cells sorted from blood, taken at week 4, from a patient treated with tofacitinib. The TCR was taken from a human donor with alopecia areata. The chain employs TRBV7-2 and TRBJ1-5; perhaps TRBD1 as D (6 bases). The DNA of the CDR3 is TGTGCCAGCAGCTTAGGTCGGGGGGGCCAGCCCCAGCATTTT. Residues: CASSLGRGGQPQHF.